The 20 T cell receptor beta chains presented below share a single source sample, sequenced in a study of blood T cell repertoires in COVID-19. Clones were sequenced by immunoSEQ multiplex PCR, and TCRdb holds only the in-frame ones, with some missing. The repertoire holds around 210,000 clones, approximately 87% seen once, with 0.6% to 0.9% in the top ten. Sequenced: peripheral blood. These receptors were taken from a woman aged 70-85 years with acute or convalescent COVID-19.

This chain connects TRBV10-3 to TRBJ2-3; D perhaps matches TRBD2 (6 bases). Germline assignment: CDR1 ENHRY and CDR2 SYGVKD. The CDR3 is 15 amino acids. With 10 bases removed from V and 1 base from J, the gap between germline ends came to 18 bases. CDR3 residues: CATVGHGGGTDTQYF. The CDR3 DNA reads TGTGCCACTGTAGGTCACGGGGGAGGCACAGATACGCAGTATTTT.

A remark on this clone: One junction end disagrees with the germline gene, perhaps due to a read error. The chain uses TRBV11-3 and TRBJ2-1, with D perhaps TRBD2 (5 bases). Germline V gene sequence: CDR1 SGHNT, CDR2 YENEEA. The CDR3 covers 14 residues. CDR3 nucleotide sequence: TGTGCCAGCAGATTAGCACTAGTGATGAATGAGCAGTTCTTC. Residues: CASRLALVMNEQFF. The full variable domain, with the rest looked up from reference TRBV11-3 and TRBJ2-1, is EAGVVQSPRYKIIEKKQPVAFWCNPISGHNTLYWYLQNLGQGPELLIRYENEEAVDDSQLPKDRFSAERLKGVDSTLKIQPAELGDSAVYLCASRLALVMNEQFFGPGTRLTVL.

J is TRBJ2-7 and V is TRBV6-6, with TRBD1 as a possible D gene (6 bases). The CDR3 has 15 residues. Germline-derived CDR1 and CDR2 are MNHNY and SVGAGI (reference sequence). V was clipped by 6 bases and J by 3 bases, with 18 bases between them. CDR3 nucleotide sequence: TGTGCCAGCAGACCCGGAGGACAGTATCTCTACGAGCAGTACTTC. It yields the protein CASRPGGQYLYEQYF.

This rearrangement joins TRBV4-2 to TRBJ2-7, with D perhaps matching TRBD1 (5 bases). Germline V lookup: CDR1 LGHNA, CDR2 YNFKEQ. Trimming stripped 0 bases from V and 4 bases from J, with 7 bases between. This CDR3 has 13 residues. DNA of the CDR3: TGTGCCAGCAGCCAAGAAAACAGGTACGAGCAGTACTTC. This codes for CASSQENRYEQYF.

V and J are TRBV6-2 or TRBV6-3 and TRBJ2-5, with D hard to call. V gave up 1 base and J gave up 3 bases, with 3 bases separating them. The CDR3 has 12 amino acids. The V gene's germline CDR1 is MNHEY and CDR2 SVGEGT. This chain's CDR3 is CASSYLEETQYF. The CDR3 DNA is TGTGCCAGCAGTTACTTAGAAGAGACCCAGTACTTC.

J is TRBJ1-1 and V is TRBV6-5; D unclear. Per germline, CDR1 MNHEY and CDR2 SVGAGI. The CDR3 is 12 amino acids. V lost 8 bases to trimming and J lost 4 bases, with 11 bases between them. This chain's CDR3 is CASGPIVTEAFF. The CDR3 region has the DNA TGTGCCAGCGGGCCGATAGTCACTGAAGCTTTCTTT.

DNA for the CDR3: TGTGCCATCAGAGAGACGGTGAACACTGAAGCTTTCTTT. Protein sequence: CAIRETVNTEAFF. The chain links TRBV10-3 to TRBJ1-1; D uncertain. Germline CDR1 and CDR2: ENHRY and SYGVKD. CDR3 length: 13 residues. V was shortened by 6 bases and J by 0 bases, with 8 bases between the two germline ends.

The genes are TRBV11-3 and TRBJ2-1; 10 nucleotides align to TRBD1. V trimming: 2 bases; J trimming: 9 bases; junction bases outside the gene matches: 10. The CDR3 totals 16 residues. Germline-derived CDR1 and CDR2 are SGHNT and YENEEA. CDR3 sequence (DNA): TGTGCCAGCAGCTTAACATTTGGGACAGGGGTTTTTGAGCAGTTCTTC. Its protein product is CASSLTFGTGVFEQFF.

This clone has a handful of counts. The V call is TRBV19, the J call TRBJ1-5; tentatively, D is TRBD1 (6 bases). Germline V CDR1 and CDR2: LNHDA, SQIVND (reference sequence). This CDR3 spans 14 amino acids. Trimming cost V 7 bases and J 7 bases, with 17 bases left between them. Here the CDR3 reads CASNPRGGAQPQHF. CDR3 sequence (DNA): TGTGCCAGTAACCCCCGGGGGGGGGCCCAGCCCCAGCATTTT. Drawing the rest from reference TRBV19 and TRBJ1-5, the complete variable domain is DGGITQSPKYLFRKEGQNVTLSCEQNLNHDAMYWYRQDPGQGLRLIYYSQIVNDFQKGDIAEGYSVSREKKESFPLTVTSAQKNPTAFYLCASNPRGGAQPQHFGDGTRLSIL.

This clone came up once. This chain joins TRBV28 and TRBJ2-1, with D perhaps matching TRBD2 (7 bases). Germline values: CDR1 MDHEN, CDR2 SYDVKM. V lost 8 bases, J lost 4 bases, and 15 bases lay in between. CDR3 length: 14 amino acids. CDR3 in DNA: TGTGCCAGCCGGGAGGAAGGGGGGTACAATGAGCAGTTCTTC. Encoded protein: CASREEGGYNEQFF.

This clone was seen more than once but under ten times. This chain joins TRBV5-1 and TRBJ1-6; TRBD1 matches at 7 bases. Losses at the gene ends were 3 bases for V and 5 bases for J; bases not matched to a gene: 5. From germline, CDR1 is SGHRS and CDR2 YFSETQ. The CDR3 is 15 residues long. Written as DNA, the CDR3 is TGCGCCAGCAGCTCGACGGGACAGAATAATTCACCCCTCCACTTT. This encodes CASSSTGQNNSPLHF.

CDR3 in amino acids: CASSLGTGGVGSYEQYF. The DNA of the CDR3 is TGTGCCAGCAGCTTAGGGACAGGGGGGGTCGGGTCCTACGAGCAGTACTTC. V is TRBV7-6 and J is TRBJ2-7; 10 bases line up with TRBD1. V lost 1 base, J lost 1 base, and 7 bases stayed unmatched. The germline V gene encodes CDR1 SGHVS and CDR2 FNYEAQ. The CDR3 runs to 17 residues.

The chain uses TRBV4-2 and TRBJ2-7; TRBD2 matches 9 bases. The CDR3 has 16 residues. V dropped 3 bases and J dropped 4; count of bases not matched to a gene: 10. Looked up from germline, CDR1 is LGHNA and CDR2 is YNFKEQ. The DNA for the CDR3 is TGTGCCAGCAGCCAGGCTAGCGGGGTGGTGGGTTACGAGCAGTACTTC. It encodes CASSQASGVVGYEQYF.

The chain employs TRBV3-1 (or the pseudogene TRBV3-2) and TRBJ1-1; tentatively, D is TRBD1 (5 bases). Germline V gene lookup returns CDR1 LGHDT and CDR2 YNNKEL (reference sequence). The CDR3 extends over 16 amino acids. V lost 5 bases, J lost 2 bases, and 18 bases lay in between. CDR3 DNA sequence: TGTGCCAGCAGCGACAGAGTCGGGGGAATAAACACTGAAGCTTTCTTT. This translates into CASSDRVGGINTEAFF.

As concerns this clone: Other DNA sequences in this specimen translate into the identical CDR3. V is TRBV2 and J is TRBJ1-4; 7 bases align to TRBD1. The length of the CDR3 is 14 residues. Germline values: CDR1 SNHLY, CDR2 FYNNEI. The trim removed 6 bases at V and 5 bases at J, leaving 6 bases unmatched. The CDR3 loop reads CASRRDSLNEKLFF. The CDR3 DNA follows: TGTGCCAGCAGACGGGACAGTCTAAATGAAAAACTGTTTTTT.

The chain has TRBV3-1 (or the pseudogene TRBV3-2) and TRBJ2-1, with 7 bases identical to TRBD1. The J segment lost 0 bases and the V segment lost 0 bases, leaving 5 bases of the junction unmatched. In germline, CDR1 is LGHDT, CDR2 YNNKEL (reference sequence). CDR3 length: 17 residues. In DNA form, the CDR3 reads TGTGCCAGCAGCCAAGATGGGGGACAGAACTCCTACAATGAGCAGTTCTTC. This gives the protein CASSQDGGQNSYNEQFF.

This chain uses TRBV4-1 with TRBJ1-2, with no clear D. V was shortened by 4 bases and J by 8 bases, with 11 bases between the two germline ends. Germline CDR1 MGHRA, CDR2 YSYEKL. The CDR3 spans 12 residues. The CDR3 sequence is CASSPSTGGYTF. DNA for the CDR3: TGCGCCAGCAGCCCTTCGACGGGAGGCTACACCTTC.

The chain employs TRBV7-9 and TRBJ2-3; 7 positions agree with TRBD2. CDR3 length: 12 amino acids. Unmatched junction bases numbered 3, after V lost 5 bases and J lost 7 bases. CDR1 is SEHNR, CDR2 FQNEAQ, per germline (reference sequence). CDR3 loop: CASSPLANTQYF. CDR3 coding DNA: TGTGCCAGCAGCCCACTAGCGAATACGCAGTATTTT.

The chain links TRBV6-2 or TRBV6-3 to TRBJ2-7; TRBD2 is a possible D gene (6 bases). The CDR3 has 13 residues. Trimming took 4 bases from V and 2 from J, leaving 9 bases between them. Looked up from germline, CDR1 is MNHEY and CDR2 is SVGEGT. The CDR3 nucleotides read TGTGCCAGCAGTTTTAGCGGTCCCTACGAGCAGTACTTC. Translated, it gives CASSFSGPYEQYF.

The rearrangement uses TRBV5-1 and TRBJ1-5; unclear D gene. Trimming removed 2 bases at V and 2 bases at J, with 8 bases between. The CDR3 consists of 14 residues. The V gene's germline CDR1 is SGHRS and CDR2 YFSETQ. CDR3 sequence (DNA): TGCGCCAGCAGCTTAGACACCGGCAATCAGCCCCAGCATTTT. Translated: CASSLDTGNQPQHF.